This TCR beta chain comes out of a study of blood T cell repertoires in COVID-19. Study-wide background: PBMCs, B-cell-depleted T cells, or T cells were the source of the cDNA or gDNA that made up the material.

Residents of around 24 US areas, aged roughly 18 to 89 years, made up the participants. Membership in each cohort depended on participant-reported clinical history. Some clones are missing from TCRdb's copy, which holds only in-frame ones; the method was immunoSEQ multiplex PCR. The table has fewer than 250,000 clones, 84% seen once. V trimming: 2 bases; J trimming: 4 bases; junction bases outside the gene matches: 7. The CDR3 is 15 residues long. In germline, CDR1 is LNHDA, CDR2 SQIVND (reference sequence). The material sequenced was PBMCs or T cells enriched from blood (not recorded which). This sequence joins TRBV19 and TRBJ1-2; TRBD1 matches 7 bases. The TCR originated in a man aged 55 to 70 who had recovered from COVID-19. Here the CDR3 reads CASSITGDFGYGYTF. The CDR3 DNA reads as TGTGCCAGTAGTATAACAGGGGATTTTGGCTATGGCTACACCTTC.